Presented here are 24 T cell receptor beta chains from one specimen sequenced in a study of blood T cell repertoires in COVID-19 (dated by TCRdb to 2020 to 2022). Preparation of the library involved the immunoSEQ multiplex PCR assay. In its TCRdb copy, this immuneACCESS table keeps in-frame sequences only and misses some clones. Where compared with another copy, unresolved V genes explain less than half of these, and the others have no known cause. The sample table lists 150,000 to 200,000 clones, over 65% of them with a count of one. The top ten hold roughly 20% of the sample. Sequences were obtained from peripheral blood. These receptors originate from a person aged 65-85 years with COVID-19, enrolled during active disease.

This clone was found once. The gene calls are TRBV19 and TRBJ1-5, with D possibly being TRBD1 (6 bases). With 3 bases removed from V and 7 bases from J, the gap between germline ends came to 13 bases. The germline V gene encodes CDR1 LNHDA and CDR2 SQIVND (reference sequence). CDR3 length equals 14 residues. The CDR3 here is CASSISQGRQPQHF. The CDR3, as DNA: TGTGCCAGTAGTATCTCGCAGGGGCGGCAGCCCCAGCATTTT. Variable domain in full (rest from reference TRBV19 and TRBJ1-5): DGGITQSPKYLFRKEGQNVTLSCEQNLNHDAMYWYRQDPGQGLRLIYYSQIVNDFQKGDIAEGYSVSREKKESFPLTVTSAQKNPTAFYLCASSISQGRQPQHFGDGTRLSIL.

This clone was detected only a few times. The chain links TRBV19 to TRBJ2-7, with a weak D call TRBD2 (7 bases). Trimming took 3 bases from V and 1 from J, leaving 25 bases between them. Germline V lookup: CDR1 LNHDA, CDR2 SQIVND (reference sequence). This CDR3 is built from 19 residues. The CDR3 DNA reads TGTGCCAGTAGTATTCAAATTTCGGGGGGCGCAGGGATTTCCTACGAGCAGTACTTC. Translation gives CASSIQISGGAGISYEQYF.

V and J are TRBV6-5 and TRBJ1-2; the D gene is possibly TRBD1 (6 bases). The CDR3 is 13 amino acids. Germline CDR1 MNHEY, CDR2 SVGAGI. V was pared by 6 bases and J by 3 bases, with 11 bases between. The CDR3: CASRKGGYYGYTF. DNA for the CDR3: TGTGCCAGCAGAAAAGGGGGTTACTATGGCTACACCTTC.

The J gene is TRBJ1-1, the V gene TRBV19; D not certain. V was clipped by 6 bases and J by 5 bases, with 7 bases between them. Germline-derived CDR1 and CDR2 are LNHDA and SQIVND (reference sequence). The CDR3 loop spans 11 amino acids. DNA of the CDR3: TGTGCCAGTAGCGGGTATACTGAAGCTTTCTTT. Its protein product is CASSGYTEAFF.

This chain joins TRBV29-1 and TRBJ2-3, with 7 bases fitting TRBD2. The germline V gene has CDR1 SQVTM and CDR2 ANQGSEA. The junction had 12 bases not matched to a gene; V was cut back by 6 bases and J by 9 bases. There are 13 residues in the CDR3. CDR3 protein: CSVPGRGTATQYF. The CDR3 bases are TGCAGCGTCCCGGGGCGGGGGACCGCCACGCAGTATTTT.

The V and J genes are TRBV24-1 and TRBJ2-3; 7 nucleotides agree with TRBD2. Germline CDR1 KGHDR, CDR2 SFDVKD. The CDR3 covers 19 residues. The trim removed 4 bases at V and 3 bases at J, leaving 18 bases unmatched. For the CDR3, the DNA is TGTGCCACCAGTGACGTCTCCAGCGGGATGGGGGGGAGGACAGATACGCAGTATTTT. Its translation is CATSDVSSGMGGRTDTQYF.

The chain links TRBV7-9 to TRBJ2-2, with TRBD2 matching 12 bases. This CDR3 region has 16 residues. Trimming cost V 5 bases and J 6 bases; bases outside gene matches: 7. CDR1 and CDR2 (germline): SEHNR, FQNEAQ (reference sequence). The CDR3 protein is CASSARTSGIPGELFF. CDR3 in DNA: TGTGCCAGCAGCGCCCGGACTAGCGGGATACCCGGGGAGCTGTTTTTT.

V usage is TRBV3-1 (or the pseudogene TRBV3-2) and J usage is TRBJ1-3; D is unresolved. Germline CDR1 reads LGHDT; CDR2 reads YNNKEL (reference sequence). The V and J ends lost 1 base and 4 bases respectively, with 5 bases between them. The CDR3 has 13 residues. The CDR3 is CASSQVLGNTIYF. DNA for the CDR3: TGTGCCAGCAGCCAAGTTCTCGGAAACACCATATATTTT.

The rearrangement links TRBV6-5 to TRBJ2-7; 7 bases line up with TRBD2. Germline values: CDR1 MNHEY, CDR2 SVGAGI. The length of the CDR3 is 12 residues. Trimming cost V 6 bases and J 7 bases; bases outside gene matches: 6. This CDR3 is CASRGLAEEQYF. CDR3 in DNA: TGTGCCAGCAGGGGGCTAGCGGAGGAGCAGTACTTC.

The chain is built from TRBV13 and TRBJ2-7, with a tentative D call TRBD2 (5 bases). The CDR3 is 14 residues long. Germline V CDR1 and CDR2: PRHDT, FYEKMQ (reference sequence). V was cut by 4 bases and J by 3 bases, with 13 bases left in between. As DNA, the CDR3 is TGTGCCAGCAGCTCCCCTCAAACTAGCTACGAGCAGTACTTC. Protein: CASSSPQTSYEQYF.

In regard to this clone: The same CDR3 can be traced to other DNA sequences in this sample. The gene calls are TRBV7-2 and TRBJ2-3; D gene unclear. Germline V gene data show CDR1 as SGHTA and CDR2 as FQGNSA. CDR3 length equals 11 residues. The V end was cut by 4 bases, the J end by 3 bases, with 2 bases between. The CDR3 nucleotides are TGTGCCAGCAGCTCTACAGATACGCAGTATTTT. It encodes CASSSTDTQYF.

The rearrangement links TRBV5-3 to TRBJ2-7, with a tentative D call TRBD2 (6 bases). TRBV5-3 falls under the ORF class, with uncertain function. The CDR3 contains 17 residues. Trimming removed 2 bases from V and 3 bases from J, with 21 bases in between. The CDR3 coding sequence is TGTGCCAGAAGCTTTATTCCCGGGACTGGAGTAAACTACGAGCAGTACTTC. This codes for CARSFIPGTGVNYEQYF.

The chain joins TRBV6-2 or TRBV6-3 to TRBJ1-3, with D unclear. V was cut by 2 bases and J by 1 base, with 21 bases left in between. Germline CDR1 is MNHEY and CDR2 is SVGEGT. This CDR3 is built from 19 residues. DNA of the CDR3: TGTGCCAGCAGTTACCCCTCTGGAGGCTTGCGGATTTCTGGAAACACCATATATTTT. This encodes CASSYPSGGLRISGNTIYF.

V and J are TRBV5-4 and TRBJ2-5, with 7 bases aligning to TRBD2. The CDR3 is made up of 13 amino acids. CDR1 is SGHNT and CDR2 is YYREEE in the germline V gene (reference sequence). The ends lost 2 bases at V and 3 bases at J; junction bases unmatched: 1. The CDR3 spells CASSFAGEETQYF. CDR3 sequence (DNA): TGTGCCAGCAGCTTCGCGGGGGAAGAGACCCAGTACTTC.

This chain uses TRBV4-1 with TRBJ2-4; 8 nucleotides line up with TRBD1. Germline V gives CDR1 MGHRA, CDR2 YSYEKL. After removal of 4 bases from V and 9 bases from J, the junction contained 2 bases not matched to a gene. This CDR3 region has 12 residues. CDR3 sequence (DNA): TGCGCCAGCAGCCCGGACAGGGTCATTCAGTACTTC. Encoded protein: CASSPDRVIQYF.

This clone was observed a handful of times. The chain employs TRBV30 and TRBJ1-6; 8 nucleotides agree with TRBD1. V shed 6 bases, J shed 8 bases, and the junction held 6 bases outside the gene matches. CDR1 and CDR2 (germline): GTSNPN, SVGIG (reference sequence). CDR3 length: 13 amino acids. CDR3 DNA sequence: TGTGCCTGCCACGGACAGGGAGATTCACCCCTCCACTTT. Translating it yields CACHGQGDSPLHF.

This clone has only one observation. The CDR3 here is CASSQDNRQGGARNSPLHF. The CDR3 DNA reads as TGTGCCAGCAGCCAAGATAACCGGCAAGGGGGGGCGCGGAATTCACCCCTCCACTTT. This chain links TRBV3-1 (or the pseudogene TRBV3-2) with TRBJ1-6, with D tentatively TRBD1 (6 bases). CDR1 LGHDT and CDR2 YNNKEL come from the germline V gene (reference sequence). This CDR3 region has 19 residues. Trimming removed 0 bases at V and 7 bases at J, with 22 bases between.

V gene TRBV29-1 combines with J gene TRBJ1-1; D might be TRBD1 (6 bases). The germline V and J ends were trimmed by 7 bases and 7 bases, with 16 bases remaining between them. The CDR3 has 12 residues. Germline-derived CDR1 and CDR2 are SQVTM and ANQGSEA. CDR3 bases: TGCAGCGGGATCACAGGGATAGGTGAAGCTTTCTTT. Residues: CSGITGIGEAFF.

This chain joins TRBV2 and TRBJ2-6; 7 nucleotides agree with TRBD2. The CDR3 totals 19 residues. Germline CDR1 and CDR2: SNHLY and FYNNEI. The V and J ends lost 10 bases and 0 bases, in that order; junction bases with no gene match: 18. As DNA, the CDR3 is TGTGCCATCCAGACACATGGGGGGGTGGCCAACTCTGGGGCCAACGTCCTGACTTTC. The encoded protein is CAIQTHGGVANSGANVLTF.

This chain links TRBV5-6 with TRBJ2-1; 7 nucleotides agree with TRBD2. Germline V lookup: CDR1 SGHDT, CDR2 YYEEEE. There are 16 residues in the CDR3. The ends lost 2 bases at V and 8 bases at J; junction bases unmatched: 13. As DNA, the CDR3 is TGTGCCAGCAGCTTCGGGGCCTCTAGCGGAGGCGATGAGCAGTTCTTC. Its translation: CASSFGASSGGDEQFF. The full variable domain, completed using reference TRBV5-6 and TRBJ2-1, is DAGVTQSPTHLIKTRGQQVTLRCSPKSGHDTVSWYQQALGQGPQFIFQYYEEEERQRGNFPDRFSGHQFPNYSSELNVNALLLGDSALYLCASSFGASSGGDEQFFGPGTRLTVL.

V usage is TRBV3-1 (or the pseudogene TRBV3-2) and J usage is TRBJ2-7; D is ambiguous. V was cut by 3 bases and J by 4 bases, with 7 bases left in between. This CDR3 spans 12 amino acids. Germline loops: CDR1 LGHDT, CDR2 YNNKEL (reference sequence). The CDR3 DNA is TGTGCCAGCAGCCAGGCTTCATACGAGCAGTACTTC. Its protein is CASSQASYEQYF.

V and J are TRBV29-1 and TRBJ2-7, with TRBD2 matching over 9 bases. There are 11 residues in the CDR3. The germline CDR1 and CDR2 sequences are SQVTM and ANQGSEA. Losses at the gene ends were 6 bases for V and 10 bases for J; bases not matched to a gene: 7. The DNA for the CDR3 is TGCAGCGTGAAGAGCGGGGGGCACCAGTACTTC. Its protein is CSVKSGGHQYF.

The V gene is TRBV11-2, the J gene TRBJ1-6; a possible D gene is TRBD1 (6 bases). V was clipped by 1 base and J by 8 bases, with 18 bases between them. CDR1 SGHAT and CDR2 FQNNGV come from the germline V gene. This CDR3 is 17 amino acids long. The CDR3 protein is CASSLVGQGRGYSPLHF. CDR3 nucleotide sequence: TGTGCCAGCAGCTTAGTTGGCCAGGGGCGGGGGTATTCACCCCTCCACTTT.

The chain links TRBV5-1 to TRBJ1-1; D ambiguous. In germline, CDR1 is SGHRS, CDR2 YFSETQ. The CDR3 totals 13 residues. The V end was cut by 0 bases, the J end by 11 bases, with 14 bases between. DNA for the CDR3: TGCGCCAGCAGCTTGGACGTCTCCCGGTGGGCTTTCTTT. The encoded protein is CASSLDVSRWAFF.